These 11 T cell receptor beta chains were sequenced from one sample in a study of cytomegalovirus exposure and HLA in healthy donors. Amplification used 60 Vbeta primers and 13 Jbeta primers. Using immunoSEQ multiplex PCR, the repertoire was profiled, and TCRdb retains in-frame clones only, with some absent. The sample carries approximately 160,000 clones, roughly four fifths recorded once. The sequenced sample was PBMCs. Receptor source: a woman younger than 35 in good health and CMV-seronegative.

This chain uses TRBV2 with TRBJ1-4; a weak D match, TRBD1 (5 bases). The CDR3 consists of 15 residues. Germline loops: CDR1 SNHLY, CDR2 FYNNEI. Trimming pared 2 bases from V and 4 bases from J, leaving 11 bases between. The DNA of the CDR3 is TGTGCCAGCAGTGAAATATCAGGGATTAATGAAAAACTGTTTTTT. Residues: CASSEISGINEKLFF.

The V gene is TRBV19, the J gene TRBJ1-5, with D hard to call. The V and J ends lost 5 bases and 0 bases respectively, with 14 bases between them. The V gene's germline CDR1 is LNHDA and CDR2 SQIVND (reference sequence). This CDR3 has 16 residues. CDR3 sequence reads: CASSVKSYLSNQPQHF. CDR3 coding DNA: TGTGCCAGTAGTGTCAAGAGCTACCTTAGCAATCAGCCCCAGCATTTT.

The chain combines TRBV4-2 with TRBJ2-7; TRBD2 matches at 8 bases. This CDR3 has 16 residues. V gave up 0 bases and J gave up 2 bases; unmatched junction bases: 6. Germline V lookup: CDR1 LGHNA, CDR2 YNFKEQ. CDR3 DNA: TGTGCCAGCAGCCAAGATTGGATAGCGGGACCCTACGAGCAGTACTTC. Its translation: CASSQDWIAGPYEQYF.

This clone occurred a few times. The CDR3 loop is CASSLEAGGELFF. In DNA, the CDR3 is TGTGCCAGCAGCTTAGAGGCGGGCGGGGAGCTGTTTTTT. The chain carries TRBV7-7 and TRBJ2-2; D is possibly TRBD2 (5 bases). CDR1 SSHAT and CDR2 FNYEAQ come from the germline V gene (reference sequence). The CDR3 has 13 amino acids. V was trimmed by 1 base and J by 7 bases, leaving 7 bases between them.

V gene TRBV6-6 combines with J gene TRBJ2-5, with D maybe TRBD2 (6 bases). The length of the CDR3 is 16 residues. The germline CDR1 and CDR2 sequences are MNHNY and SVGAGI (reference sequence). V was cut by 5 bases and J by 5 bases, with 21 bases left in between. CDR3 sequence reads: CASSPPIADGGETQYF. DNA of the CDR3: TGTGCCAGCAGTCCCCCCATAGCCGATGGAGGGGAGACCCAGTACTTC.

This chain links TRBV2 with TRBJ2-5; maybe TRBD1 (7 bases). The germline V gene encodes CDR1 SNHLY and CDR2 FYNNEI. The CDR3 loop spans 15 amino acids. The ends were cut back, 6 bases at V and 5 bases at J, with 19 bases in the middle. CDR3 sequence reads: CASRRLGDRAETQYF. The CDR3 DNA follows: TGTGCCAGCAGGAGACTAGGAGACAGGGCTGAGACCCAGTACTTC.

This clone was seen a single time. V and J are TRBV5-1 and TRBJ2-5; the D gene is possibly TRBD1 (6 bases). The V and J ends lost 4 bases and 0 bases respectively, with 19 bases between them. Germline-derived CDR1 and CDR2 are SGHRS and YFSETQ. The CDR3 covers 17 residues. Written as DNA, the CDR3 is TGCGCCAGCAGCCCGGCCGGACAGTCGACCCACCAAGAGACCCAGTACTTC. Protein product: CASSPAGQSTHQETQYF.

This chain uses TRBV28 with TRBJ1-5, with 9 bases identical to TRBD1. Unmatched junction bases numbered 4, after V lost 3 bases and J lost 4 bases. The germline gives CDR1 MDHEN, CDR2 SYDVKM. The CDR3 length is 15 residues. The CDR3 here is CASSFPGTGNQPQHF. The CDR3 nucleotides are TGTGCCAGCAGTTTCCCCGGGACAGGGAATCAGCCCCAGCATTTT.

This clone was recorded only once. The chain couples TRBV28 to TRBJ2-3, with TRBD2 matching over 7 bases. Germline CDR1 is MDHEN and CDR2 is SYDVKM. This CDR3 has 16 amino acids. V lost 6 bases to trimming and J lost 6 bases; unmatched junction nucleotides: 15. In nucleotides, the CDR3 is TGTGCCAGCAGGTATACCGGGACTACGAATATCGATACGCAGTATTTT. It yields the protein CASRYTGTTNIDTQYF.

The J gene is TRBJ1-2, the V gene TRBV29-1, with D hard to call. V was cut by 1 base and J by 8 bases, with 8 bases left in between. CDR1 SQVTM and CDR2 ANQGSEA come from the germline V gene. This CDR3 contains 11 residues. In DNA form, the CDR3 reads TGCAGCGTTGAAGGGGGAGGGGGCTACACCTTC. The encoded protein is CSVEGGGGYTF. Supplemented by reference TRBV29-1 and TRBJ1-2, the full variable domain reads SAVISQKPSRDICQRGTSLTIQCQVDSQVTMMFWYRQQPGQSLTLIATANQGSEATYESGFVIDKFPISRPNLTFSTLTVSNMSPEDSSIYLCSVEGGGGYTFGSGTRLTVV.

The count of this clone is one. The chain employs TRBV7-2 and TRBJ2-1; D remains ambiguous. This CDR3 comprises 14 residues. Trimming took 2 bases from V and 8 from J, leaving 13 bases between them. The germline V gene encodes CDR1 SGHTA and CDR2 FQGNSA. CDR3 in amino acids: CASSLTGEMDEQFF. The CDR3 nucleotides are TGTGCCAGCAGCTTAACGGGTGAAATGGATGAGCAGTTCTTC.